Sequencing of this TCR beta chain was carried out in a study of identifying expanded T cells in peripheral blood. Germline lookup yields CDR1 SGHRS and CDR2 YFSETQ. Unmatched junction bases numbered 8, after V lost 0 bases and J lost 3 bases. The CDR3 covers 17 residues. Repertoires were generated with immunoSEQ multiplex PCR, while TCRdb's copy carries only in-frame clones and drops some. The sample records approximately 59,000 clones, approximately 89% being singletons. The rearrangement uses TRBV5-1 and TRBJ2-1; 8 positions match TRBD2. Sequencing was done on a sample of blood. This TCR was recovered from a person aged 18-70 years in good health. The CDR3 region is CASSLALLAGLYNEQFF. The CDR3, as DNA: TGCGCCAGCAGCTTGGCGCTCCTAGCGGGTCTCTACAATGAGCAGTTCTTC. The full variable domain, rest sourced from reference TRBV5-1 and TRBJ2-1, is KAGVTQTPRYLIKTRGQQVTLSCSPISGHRSVSWYQQTPGQGLQFLFEYFSETQRNKGNFPGRFSGRQFSNSRSEMNVSTLELGDSALYLCASSLALLAGLYNEQFFGPGTRLTVL.